The rows below give T cell receptor beta chains drawn from one sample of a study of blood T cell repertoires in COVID-19. Repertoires were generated with immunoSEQ multiplex PCR, while TCRdb's copy carries only in-frame clones and drops some. The data show around 100,000 clones, about 86% seen once. What was sequenced was peripheral blood. These receptors were collected from a human donor in a cohort sampled during active COVID-19. Both conserved end residues are part of each CDR3. The D gene is left open where the match is weak. Clone size appears in some rows only: once, few, many, or a class for an expanded clone.

NA	TRBV12-3/TRBV12-4	TRBJ1-6	NA	TGTGCCAGCAGTTTAATGCCGGATTCACCCCTCCACTTT	CASSLMPDSPLHF
NA	TRBV9	TRBJ1-4	NA	TGTGCCAGCAGCGCGCGAGGCGGGGGGCTTGAAAAACTGTTTTTT	CASSARGGGLEKLFF
NA	TRBV28	TRBJ1-5	NA	TGTGCCAGCAGTTTATTTCTGAGCAATCAGCCCCAGCATTTT	CASSLFLSNQPQHF
NA	TRBV9	TRBJ2-3	TRBD1	TGTGCCAGCGGCCCCGGGACAGGGCGGACAGATACGCAGTATTTT	CASGPGTGRTDTQYF
NA	TRBV2	TRBJ1-6	TRBD1	TGTGCCAGCAAACCGATGGGACAGGATAATTCACCCCTCCACTTT	CASKPMGQDNSPLHF
NA	TRBV7-9	TRBJ2-7	TRBD1	TGTGCCAGCAGCCAGGGACAGGGGGCGATGCAGTACTTC	CASSQGQGAMQYF
NA	TRBV27	TRBJ2-7	TRBD2	TGTGCCAGCAGTTCACCCGGGACTAGCGGGTCCTACGAGCAGTACTTC	CASSSPGTSGSYEQYF
NA	TRBV10-1	TRBJ2-3	NA	TGCGCCAGCAGCCAAAAGCCCGGGGCGCAGTATTTT	CASSQKPGAQYF
once	TRBV5-5	TRBJ1-4	TRBD1	TGTGCCAGCAGCCCAATGACAGGGAGGGAAAAACTGTTTTTT	CASSPMTGREKLFF
NA	TRBV7-9	TRBJ2-7	NA	TGTGCCAGCAGCTCGGACTCTGACGAGCAGTACTTC	CASSSDSDEQYF
NA	TRBV28	TRBJ1-2	TRBD1	TGTGCCAGCAGACTCGGGACAGGGGAAACAGGTGGCTACACCTTC	CASRLGTGETGGYTF
NA	TRBV15	TRBJ1-4	NA	TGTGCCACCAGCAGAGATAGGAGCACGAGAGGTGAAAAACTGTTTTTT	CATSRDRSTRGEKLFF
NA	TRBV30	TRBJ2-1	TRBD2	TGTGCCTGGACGCATCGGGGACTAGCGGGAGGTGAGCAGTTCTTC	CAWTHRGLAGGEQFF
NA	TRBV9	TRBJ1-1	NA	TGTGCCAGCAGCGTAGACGGGGAACACGACACTGAAGCTTTCTTT	CASSVDGEHDTEAFF
NA	TRBV5-1	TRBJ2-5	TRBD2	TGCGCCAGCAGCTTGGCGGTGGGAGCGGGAGCACAAGAGACCCAGTACTTC	CASSLAVGAGAQETQYF